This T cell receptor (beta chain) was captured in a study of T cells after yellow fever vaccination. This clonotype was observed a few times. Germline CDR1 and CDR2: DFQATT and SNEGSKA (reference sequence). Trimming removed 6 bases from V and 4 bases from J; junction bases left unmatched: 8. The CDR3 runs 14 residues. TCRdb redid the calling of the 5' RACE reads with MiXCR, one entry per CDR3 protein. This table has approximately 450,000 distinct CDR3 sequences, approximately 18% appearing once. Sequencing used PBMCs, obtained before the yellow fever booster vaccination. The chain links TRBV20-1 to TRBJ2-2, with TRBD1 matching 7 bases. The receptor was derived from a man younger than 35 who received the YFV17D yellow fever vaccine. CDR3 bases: TGCAGTGCCCCACAGGGGTCGGGCACCGGGGAGCTGTTTTTT. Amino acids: CSAPQGSGTGELFF.